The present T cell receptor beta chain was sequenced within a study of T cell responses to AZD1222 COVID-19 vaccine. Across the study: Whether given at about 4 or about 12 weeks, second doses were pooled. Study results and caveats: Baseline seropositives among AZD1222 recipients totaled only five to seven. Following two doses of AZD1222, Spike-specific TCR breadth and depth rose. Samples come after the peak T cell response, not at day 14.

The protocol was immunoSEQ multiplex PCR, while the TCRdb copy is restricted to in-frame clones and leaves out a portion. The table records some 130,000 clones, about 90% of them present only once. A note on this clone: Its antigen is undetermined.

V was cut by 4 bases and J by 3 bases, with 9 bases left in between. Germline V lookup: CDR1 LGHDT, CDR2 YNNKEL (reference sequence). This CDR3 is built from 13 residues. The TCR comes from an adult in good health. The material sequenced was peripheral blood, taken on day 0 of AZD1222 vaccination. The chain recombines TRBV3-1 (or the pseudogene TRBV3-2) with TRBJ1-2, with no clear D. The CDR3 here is CASSPDFYYGYTF. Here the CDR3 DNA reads TGTGCCAGCAGCCCGGACTTCTACTATGGCTACACCTTC.